This TCR beta chain originates from a study of CD8+ T cells in alopecia areata. In the study overall: Tofacitinib lasted 6 to 18 months, then 6 months off drug. Among treated patients, severity was scored by affected scalp area percentage.

Regarding this clone: What it recognizes is unknown.

The treatment was: oral pan-JAK inhibitor, 5-10 mg twice daily. Alopecia areata patients provided lesional scalp punch biopsies and peripheral blood. V lost 0 bases and J 2 bases, leaving 11 bases between the germline ends. The V gene's germline CDR1 is SGDLS and CDR2 YYNGEE. This CDR3 comprises 15 residues. The authors extracted RNA and reverse transcribed it into cDNA as the sequencing template. Assay used: immunoSEQ multiplex PCR; TCRdb lists only in-frame clones, some missing. Among some 200,000 clones listed, 45% to 75% were seen once. Regarding the study as a whole: Tofacitinib significantly brought down scalp clonality and expanded CD8+ clones among top 100.

V is TRBV9 and J is TRBJ2-5; unclear D gene. The specimen comprised CD4+ T cells sorted from blood, sampled at week 4, from a patient treated with tofacitinib. The clonotype originates from a human donor with alopecia areata. The CDR3 DNA follows: TGTGCCAGCAGCGTAGGGCCAGTGGATCAAGAGACCCAGTACTTC. This gives the protein CASSVGPVDQETQYF.